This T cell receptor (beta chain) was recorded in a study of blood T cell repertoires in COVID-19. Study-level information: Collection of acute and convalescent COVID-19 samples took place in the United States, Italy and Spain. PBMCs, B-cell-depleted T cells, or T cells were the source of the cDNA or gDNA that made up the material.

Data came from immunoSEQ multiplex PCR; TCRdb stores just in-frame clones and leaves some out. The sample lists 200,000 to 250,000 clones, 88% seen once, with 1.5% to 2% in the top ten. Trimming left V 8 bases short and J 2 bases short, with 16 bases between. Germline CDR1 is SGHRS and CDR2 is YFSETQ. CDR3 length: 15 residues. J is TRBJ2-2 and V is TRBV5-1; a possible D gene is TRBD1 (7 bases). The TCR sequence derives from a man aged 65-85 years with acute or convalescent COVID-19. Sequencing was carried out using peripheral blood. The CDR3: CASTNRGGNTGELFF. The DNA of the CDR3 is TGCGCCAGTACTAACAGGGGAGGAAACACCGGGGAGCTGTTTTTT.